Below are 30 T cell receptor beta chains sequenced from a single sample in a study of shared clonotypes between healthy human individuals. The protocol was immunoSEQ multiplex PCR, while the TCRdb copy is restricted to in-frame clones and leaves out a portion. The sample has around 2.1 million clones, under 95% seen once. Naive CD8 isolation took CD45RO-negative cells positively selected for CCR7 and excluded terminally differentiated effector memory CD45RA+ cells. The sequencing input was naive CD8+ T cells from PBMCs. The receptor source for this set is a man aged 18 to 30 in good health. Some clones in this sample may be carry-over from other donors' samples.

Comment on this clone: Other DNA sequences in the sample encode the same CDR3. The chain employs TRBV25-1 and TRBJ2-7; D gene ambiguous. The germline V and J ends were trimmed by 1 base and 4 bases, with 5 bases remaining between them. The CDR3 extends over 12 amino acids. Germline-derived CDR1 and CDR2 are MGHDK and SYGVNS. This CDR3 is CASSESPYEQYF. CDR3 bases: TGTGCCAGCAGTGAATCCCCATACGAGCAGTACTTC.

This clone came up once. This chain links TRBV27 with TRBJ2-7; 9 bases align to TRBD2. The CDR3 is 14 residues long. With 5 bases clipped from V and 7 bases from J, the junction kept 9 bases outside the gene matches. Germline V gene lookup returns CDR1 MNHEY and CDR2 SMNVEV (reference sequence). Here the CDR3 reads CASSPSGKAGEQYF. CDR3 sequence (DNA): TGTGCCAGCAGTCCTAGCGGGAAGGCGGGTGAGCAGTACTTC.

About this clone itself: The same CDR3 is also encoded by other DNA sequences in this sample. The chain has TRBV7-9 and TRBJ1-5, with unresolved D. CDR3 length: 12 amino acids. Trimming pared 0 bases from V and 6 bases from J, leaving 3 bases between. CDR1 and CDR2 (germline): SEHNR, FQNEAQ (reference sequence). The chain's CDR3 is CASSLASQPQHF. The CDR3 DNA follows: TGTGCCAGCAGCTTAGCGAGTCAGCCCCAGCATTTT.

This sequence joins TRBV13 and TRBJ2-1, with 14 bases that match TRBD2. The CDR3 has 19 residues. The germline V gene encodes CDR1 PRHDT and CDR2 FYEKMQ (reference sequence). The V segment lost 6 bases and the J segment 1 base; nucleotides outside the gene matches: 11. CDR3 sequence: CASSPTGTSGSWSYNEQFF. The CDR3, as DNA: TGTGCCAGCAGTCCAACCGGGACTAGCGGGAGTTGGTCCTACAATGAGCAGTTCTTC. Complete variable domain (other parts from reference TRBV13 and TRBJ2-1): AAGVIQSPRHLIKEKRETATLKCYPIPRHDTVYWYQQGPGQDPQFLISFYEKMQSDKGSIPDRFSAQQFSDYHSELNMSSLELGDSALYFCASSPTGTSGSWSYNEQFFGPGTRLTVL.

The V gene is TRBV6-1, the J gene TRBJ1-4; D not certain. The germline V and J ends were trimmed by 5 bases and 12 bases, with 16 bases remaining between them. The CDR3 is 13 residues long. Germline loops: CDR1 MNHNS, CDR2 SASEGT. The CDR3 protein is CASSWPVWRELFF. The CDR3 nucleotides are TGTGCCAGCAGTTGGCCCGTCTGGAGGGAACTGTTTTTT.

In this sample, this clone turned up once. The genes are TRBV6-6 and TRBJ2-7, with a possible D match to TRBD2 (5 bases). From germline, CDR1 is MNHNY and CDR2 SVGAGI (reference sequence). The CDR3 extends over 13 amino acids. V gave up 4 bases and J gave up 6 bases, with 13 bases separating them. As DNA, the CDR3 is TGTGCCAGCAGTTGGGCTAGCTCGCGCGAGCAGTACTTC. Translating gives CASSWASSREQYF.

The chain recombines TRBV30 with TRBJ1-2; D gene uncertain. This CDR3 has 15 amino acids. Germline CDR1 reads GTSNPN; CDR2 reads SVGIG (reference sequence). The V end lost 3 bases, the J end lost 5 bases, and 19 bases lay between the germline ends. The CDR3 DNA is TGTGCCTGGAGCGACGTTCGGAAGGACGCATATGGCTACACCTTC. It yields the protein CAWSDVRKDAYGYTF.

This clone has only one observation. V gene TRBV28 combines with J gene TRBJ2-2; 10 bases map to TRBD2. After removal of 3 bases from V and 5 bases from J, the junction contained 6 bases not matched to a gene. The CDR3 is 16 residues long. Germline V CDR1 and CDR2: MDHEN, SYDVKM. The CDR3 DNA sequence: TGTGCCAGCAGTTTTTTACGAGCGGGAGGGACCGGGGAGCTGTTTTTT. Its protein is CASSFLRAGGTGELFF. The complete variable domain, with remaining parts taken from reference TRBV28 and TRBJ2-2, reads DVKVTQSSRYLVKRTGEKVFLECVQDMDHENMFWYRQDPGLGLRLIYFSYDVKMKEKGDIPEGYSVSREKKERFSLILESASTNQTSMYLCASSFLRAGGTGELFFGEGSRLTVL.

This clone was seen just once. The chain carries TRBV4-3 and TRBJ2-1, with D perhaps TRBD1 or TRBD2 (5 bases each). CDR3 length: 15 residues. V was cut by 3 bases and J by 6 bases, with 15 bases left in between. The germline gives CDR1 LGHNA, CDR2 YSLEER. The CDR3 DNA follows: TGCGCCAGCAGCCAGAGTTCCGGGACCCTCAATGAGCAGTTCTTC. Protein: CASSQSSGTLNEQFF.

V and J are TRBV7-2 and TRBJ1-3; D is undetermined. The CDR3 consists of 14 residues. The V and J ends lost 0 bases and 2 bases respectively, with 5 bases between them. Germline V CDR1 and CDR2: SGHTA, FQGNSA. DNA of the CDR3: TGTGCCAGCAGCTTAGCTGGGGCTGGAAACACCATATATTTT. This codes for CASSLAGAGNTIYF.

The chain recombines TRBV11-2 with TRBJ2-1, with D unclear. Trimming took off 0 bases at V and 0 bases at J, with 9 bases between the two ends. This CDR3 comprises 16 residues. Germline CDR1 is SGHAT and CDR2 is FQNNGV. CDR3 in DNA: TGTGCCAGCAGCTTAGAGGTGGGGTTCTCCTACAATGAGCAGTTCTTC. Protein product: CASSLEVGFSYNEQFF.

The chain carries TRBV11-2 and TRBJ2-5, with D unclear. The V gene's germline CDR1 is SGHAT and CDR2 FQNNGV. The CDR3 runs to 14 residues. Trimming removed 3 bases at V and 0 bases at J, with 8 bases between. For the CDR3, the DNA is TGTGCCAGCAGCTTTAGGTTCTACCAAGAGACCCAGTACTTC. Its translation: CASSFRFYQETQYF.

With respect to this clone: Other nucleotide sequences from this sample produce the same CDR3. The genes are TRBV7-9 and TRBJ2-7; D remains ambiguous. This CDR3 contains 12 residues. Trimming removed 2 bases at V and 3 bases at J, with 5 bases between. Germline V gene sequence: CDR1 SEHNR, CDR2 FQNEAQ (reference sequence). The CDR3 nucleotides read TGTGCCAGCAGCTTAAGCCGCTACGAGCAGTACTTC. The encoded protein is CASSLSRYEQYF. Drawing the rest from reference TRBV7-9 and TRBJ2-7, the complete variable domain is DTGVSQNPRHKITKRGQNVTFRCDPISEHNRLYWYRQTLGQGPEFLTYFQNEAQLEKSRLLSDRFSAERPKGSFSTLEIQRTEQGDSAMYLCASSLSRYEQYFGPGTRLTVT.

The V and J genes are TRBV7-2 and TRBJ1-2; D uncertain. CDR3 length equals 14 residues. The V end was cut by 4 bases, the J end by 7 bases, with 16 bases between. Germline lookup yields CDR1 SGHTA and CDR2 FQGNSA. The CDR3 loop reads CASSSRISGVGYTF. As DNA, the CDR3 is TGTGCCAGCAGCTCTCGGATATCTGGGGTTGGCTACACCTTC. The variable domain in full, completed from reference TRBV7-2 and TRBJ1-2, reads GAGVSQSPSNKVTEKGKDVELRCDPISGHTALYWYRQSLGQGLEFLIYFQGNSAPDKSGLPSDRFSAERTGGSVSTLTIQRTQQEDSAVYLCASSSRISGVGYTFGSGTRLTVV.

The rearrangement joins TRBV27 to TRBJ2-1, with 9 positions matching TRBD1. From germline, CDR1 is MNHEY and CDR2 SMNVEV (reference sequence). CDR3 length: 14 amino acids. J was trimmed by 10 bases and V by 10 bases; bases with no gene match: 14. The CDR3 here is CATGVGQGAEEQFF. CDR3 bases: TGTGCCACTGGGGTGGGACAGGGAGCGGAAGAGCAGTTCTTC.

A remark on this clone: The junction shows a germline mismatch at one end, possibly a read error. The chain joins TRBV6-1 to TRBJ2-7, with 7 nucleotides matching TRBD1. The germline V gene encodes CDR1 MNHNS and CDR2 SASEGT. The CDR3 sequence is 12 residues long. The CDR3 nucleotides read TGTGCCAGCAGTGCTGACAGGGAACTCCGGCGCTTC. It specifies CASSADRELRRF.

This sequence joins TRBV27 and TRBJ2-5; D might be TRBD2 (6 bases). The better agreement between TRBJ2-7 and the DNA end casts doubt on the J call. CDR3 length equals 13 residues. Per the germline V gene, CDR1 is MNHEY and CDR2 is SMNVEV (reference sequence). Here the CDR3 reads CASGLEEGYEQYF. CDR3 bases: TGTGCCAGCGGTCTAGAGGAGGGCTACGAGCAGTACTTC.

A word on this clone: In the same sample, other DNA sequences code for this CDR3. The gene calls are TRBV27 and TRBJ2-7, with D tentatively TRBD2 (5 bases). V gave up 5 bases and J gave up 3 bases, with 11 bases separating them. This CDR3 comprises 13 residues. The germline V gene has CDR1 MNHEY and CDR2 SMNVEV (reference sequence). This chain's CDR3 is CASSLGLSYEQYF. CDR3 bases: TGTGCCAGCAGTCTAGGACTGAGCTACGAGCAGTACTTC.

The rearrangement links TRBV5-1 to TRBJ2-1, with 9 nucleotides matching TRBD2. The CDR3 has 15 residues. Germline V gene data show CDR1 as SGHRS and CDR2 as YFSETQ. With 3 bases clipped from V and 9 bases from J, the junction kept 10 bases outside the gene matches. Written as DNA, the CDR3 is TGCGCCAGCAGCTCACCTAGCGGGAACCCATCTGAGCAGTTCTTC. Its translation: CASSSPSGNPSEQFF.

Points on this clone: This CDR3 is also generated by other DNA sequences in the sample. The gene calls are TRBV27 and TRBJ2-1; tentatively, D is TRBD2 (6 bases). The CDR3 consists of 11 residues. CDR1 MNHEY and CDR2 SMNVEV come from the germline V gene (reference sequence). V shed 8 bases and J shed 4 bases, with 6 bases lying between them. The CDR3 nucleotides read TGTGCCAGCGGGACTTACAATGAGCAGTTCTTC. Its translation is CASGTYNEQFF.

The chain's CDR3 is CASSRGTGSNTEAFF. The DNA for the CDR3 is TGTGCCAGCAGCCGGGGGACAGGGTCGAACACTGAAGCTTTCTTT. This chain joins TRBV5-6 and TRBJ1-1, with 9 bases that match TRBD1. Germline trimming cut 4 bases from V and 1 base from J; bases unmatched to any gene: 5. This CDR3 contains 15 residues. Germline CDR1 reads SGHDT; CDR2 reads YYEEEE.

This clone appeared once. J is TRBJ2-1 and V is TRBV28, with D tentatively TRBD1 or TRBD2 (5 bases each). V dropped 4 bases and J dropped 5 bases, with 15 bases sitting between them. Germline V gene lookup returns CDR1 MDHEN and CDR2 SYDVKM. The CDR3 extends over 15 amino acids. This CDR3 reads CASSSPGSFDNEQFF. CDR3 DNA: TGTGCCAGCAGTTCCCCAGGGAGCTTCGACAATGAGCAGTTCTTC.

Comment on this clone: Other DNA sequences in this specimen translate into the identical CDR3. The V gene is TRBV4-1, the J gene TRBJ2-7, with D maybe TRBD1 (7 bases). Germline values: CDR1 MGHRA, CDR2 YSYEKL. V gave up 3 bases and J gave up 2 bases, with 11 bases separating them. This CDR3 region has 14 residues. DNA of the CDR3: TGCGCCAGCAGCCAGGGGGGACAGACCTACGAGCAGTACTTC. Protein: CASSQGGQTYEQYF.

This chain links TRBV28 with TRBJ1-3; D is perhaps TRBD1 (6 bases). Germline CDR1 is MDHEN and CDR2 is SYDVKM. CDR3 length: 17 amino acids. Trimming stripped 6 bases from V and 2 bases from J, with 20 bases between. CDR3 loop: CASSPSIIQGTGNTIYF. CDR3 coding DNA: TGTGCCAGCAGCCCTTCTATTATCCAGGGGACTGGAAACACCATATATTTT.

This clone showed up just a few times. The chain carries TRBV7-9 and TRBJ1-3; D is uncertain. Per germline, CDR1 SEHNR and CDR2 FQNEAQ (reference sequence). The CDR3 totals 14 residues. Trimming removed 0 bases at V and 2 bases at J, with 5 bases between. The chain's CDR3 is CASSLARPGNTIYF. The DNA of the CDR3 is TGTGCCAGCAGCTTAGCCCGTCCTGGAAACACCATATATTTT.

This clone appeared a few times. The chain has TRBV9 and TRBJ1-5; D call uncertain. V shed 4 bases and J shed 2 bases, with 10 bases lying between them. This CDR3 has 14 amino acids. Germline loops: CDR1 SGDLS, CDR2 YYNGEE. CDR3 coding DNA: TGTGCCAGCAGCAGCGGACGGGGCAATCAGCCCCAGCATTTT. Protein sequence: CASSSGRGNQPQHF. Looking up the rest from reference TRBV9 and TRBJ1-5 gives the full variable domain: DSGVTQTPKHLITATGQRVTLRCSPRSGDLSVYWYQQSLDQGLQFLIQYYNGEERAKGNILERFSAQQFPDLHSELNLSSLELGDSALYFCASSSGRGNQPQHFGDGTRLSIL.

This clone was detected once. The chain uses TRBV11-2 and TRBJ2-2, with 13 bases matching TRBD2. Trimming at V came to 4 bases and at J to 4 bases, leaving 12 bases not matched to a gene. The CDR3 covers 19 residues. The germline CDR1 and CDR2 sequences are SGHAT and FQNNGV. For the CDR3, the DNA is TGTGCCAGCAGCTCCAGACTAGCGGGAGGCCTCGTACCCACCGGGGAGCTGTTTTTT. Protein product: CASSSRLAGGLVPTGELFF.

The rearrangement joins TRBV30 to TRBJ2-2; D assignment may be TRBD1 or TRBD2 (6 bases each). Germline V CDR1 and CDR2: GTSNPN, SVGIG (reference sequence). V was trimmed by 3 bases and J by 9 bases, leaving 14 bases between them. This CDR3 is built from 13 residues. In DNA, the CDR3 is TGTGCCTGGAGCCCCTCGGGGGCCCGGGAGCTGTTTTTT. It encodes CAWSPSGARELFF.

This chain uses TRBV15 with TRBJ2-7, with D perhaps assigned TRBD1 or TRBD2 (6 bases each). The germline V and J ends were trimmed by 0 bases and 2 bases, with 17 bases remaining between them. Per germline, CDR1 LNHNV and CDR2 YYDKDF (reference sequence). This CDR3 has 17 residues. The CDR3 is CATSRDWDVGGTYEQYF. The DNA of the CDR3 is TGTGCCACCAGCAGAGATTGGGACGTCGGGGGCACCTACGAGCAGTACTTC. The full variable domain, its missing parts supplied by reference TRBV15 and TRBJ2-7, is DAMVIQNPRYQVTQFGKPVTLSCSQTLNHNVMYWYQQKSSQAPKLLFHYYDKDFNNEADTPDNFQSRRPNTSFCFLDIRSPGLGDTAMYLCATSRDWDVGGTYEQYFGPGTRLTVT.

The CDR3 DNA reads as TGCGCCAGCAGCTTGGCGGCGAACACCGGGGAGCTGTTTTTT. This sequence encodes CASSLAANTGELFF. The chain combines TRBV5-1 with TRBJ2-2; D unclear. V lost 0 bases and J 0 bases, leaving 3 bases between the germline ends. From germline, CDR1 is SGHRS and CDR2 YFSETQ. The CDR3 has 14 amino acids.